This T cell receptor beta chain was profiled in a study of blood T cells in healthy people across ages. This clonotype occurred once. The antigen is unknown. Whole-study results and caveats: Among T cells, TCR beta diversity per million cells dropped roughly linearly as age rose. Estimates of total diversity, which came from one million sequenced T cells, were considered to be underestimates. PBMC samples, being unsorted, prevented any conclusive comparison of naive and antigen-experienced cells.

PCR was performed a second time for about 7 to 12 cycles using a sample-barcoded 5' primer and a J-beta primer mix. A single record per CDR3 protein comes from TCRdb applying MiXCR to the 5' RACE reads. The sample consists of just over 800,000 distinct CDR3 sequences, less than 80% of them appearing once. The V gene's germline CDR1 is SGHTA and CDR2 FQGTGA. The CDR3 sequence is 16 residues long. V was pared by 5 bases and J by 5 bases, with 10 bases of the junction left unmatched. The J gene is TRBJ1-1, the V gene TRBV7-3; 11 bases align to TRBD1. The sample consisted of blood. This receptor was identified in a man aged 25-45 years in good health. The CDR3 DNA is TGTGCCAGCAGCCTCGCCGGACAGGGGGCGCGGACTGAAGCTTTCTTT. This gives the protein CASSLAGQGARTEAFF.